This T cell receptor beta chain was documented in a study of metastatic and nonmetastatic thyroid tumors. Across the study: The comparison covered peripheral blood and tumor or nodule tissue in malignant and benign thyroid patients. Study conclusions and caveats: Benign nodules reportedly had significantly lower TCR beta diversity than malignant thyroid tumors in blood and tumor.

The CDR3 consists of 12 residues. The germline CDR1 and CDR2 sequences are DFQATT and SNEGSKA (reference sequence). V gave up 2 bases and J gave up 5 bases, with 9 bases separating them. Original handling: Clinicopathological groups differed in CDR3, with these differences serving to build a distant-metastasis classifier for papillary thyroid cancer. TCRdb reanalyzed the PCR reads via MiXCR. For this entry, the V and J calls and clone size follow TCRdb and not the study's own pipeline. The sample includes fewer than 40,000 clones, about 45% of them seen just once. Each patient came to thyroid surgery without any prior treatment (of any kind). Notes on this clone: Its antigen is undetermined.

Material for sequencing was tumor tissue. This chain links TRBV20-1 with TRBJ1-2; maybe TRBD1 (5 bases). The sequence derives from a male donor with papillary thyroid cancer or a benign thyroid nodule (not recorded which). Some clones in this sample may be carry-over from other donors' samples. The DNA of the CDR3 is TGCAGTGCTAGAAGGGGAGGATATGGCTACACCTTC. Protein sequence: CSARRGGYGYTF.